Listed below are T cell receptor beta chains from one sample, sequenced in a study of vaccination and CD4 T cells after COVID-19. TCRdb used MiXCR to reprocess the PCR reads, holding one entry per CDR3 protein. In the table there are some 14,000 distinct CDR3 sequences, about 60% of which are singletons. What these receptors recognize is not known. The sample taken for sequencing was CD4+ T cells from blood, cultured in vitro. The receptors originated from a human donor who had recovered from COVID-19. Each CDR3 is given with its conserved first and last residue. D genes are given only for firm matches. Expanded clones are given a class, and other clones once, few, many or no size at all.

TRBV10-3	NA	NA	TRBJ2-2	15	TGTGCCATCAGTTCTCCGGCGGTGAACACCGGGGAGCTGTTTTTT	CAISSPAVNTGELFF
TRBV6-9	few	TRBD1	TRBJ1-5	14	TGTGCCAGCCTCCAAGACAGGGCCAGTCAGCCCCAGCATTTT	CASLQDRASQPQHF
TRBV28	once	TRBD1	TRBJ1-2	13	TGTGCCAGCGGGACAGGGGGCGCCTATGGCTACACCTTC	CASGTGGAYGYTF
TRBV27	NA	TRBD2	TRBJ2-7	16	TGTGCCAGCAGTTTATCCGGACTAGCGGTCCCCTACGAGCAGTACTTC	CASSLSGLAVPYEQYF
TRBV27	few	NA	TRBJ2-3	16	TGTGCCAGCAGTTTAGGGACGGGAGTGAGCACAGATACGCAGTATTTT	CASSLGTGVSTDTQYF
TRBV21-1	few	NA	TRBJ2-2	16	TGTGCCAGCAGCAAAGACAGGACAGGGAACACCGGGGAGCTGTTTTTT	CASSKDRTGNTGELFF
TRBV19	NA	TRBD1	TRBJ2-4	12	TGTGCCAGCTGGGACAGGGGTAACATTCAGTACTTC	CASWDRGNIQYF
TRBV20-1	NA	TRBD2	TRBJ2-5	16	TGCAGTGCCGGGACTAGCGGGAGGGGTGGGCAAGAGACCCAGTACTTC	CSAGTSGRGGQETQYF
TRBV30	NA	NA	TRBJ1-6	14	TGTGCCTGGAGTGTAGTGAGCAGTAATTCACCCCTCCACTTT	CAWSVVSSNSPLHF
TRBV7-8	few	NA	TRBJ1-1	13	TGTGCCAGCAGCTTATCCGCGCAGAGGTTCGCTTTCTTT	CASSLSAQRFAFF
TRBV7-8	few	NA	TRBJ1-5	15	TGTGCCAGCAGCTTAGGGCCACACGGGAATCAGCCCCAGCATTTT	CASSLGPHGNQPQHF
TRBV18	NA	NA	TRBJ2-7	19	TGTGCCAGCTCACCACTAGTCAGTTTGGGCGGGGGACATAACTACGAGCAGTACTTC	CASSPLVSLGGGHNYEQYF
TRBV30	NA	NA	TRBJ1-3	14	TGTGCCTGGAGTGTAAGCACCTCTGGAAACACCATATATTTT	CAWSVSTSGNTIYF
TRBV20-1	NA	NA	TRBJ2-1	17	TGCAGTGCTAGAGCCCTTCGCACCCAGGGCCCCAACAATGAGCAGTTCTTC	CSARALRTQGPNNEQFF
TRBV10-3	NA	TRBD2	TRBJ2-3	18	TGTGCCATCAGTGGTAGCGGGAGGGCCAACTCTAGCACAGATACGCAGTATTTT	CAISGSGRANSSTDTQYF
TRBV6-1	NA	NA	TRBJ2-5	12	TGTGCCAGCACCAGACAGCAAGAGACCCAGTACTTC	CASTRQQETQYF
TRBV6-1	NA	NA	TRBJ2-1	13	TGTGCCAGTACATATATACCTACAACGGAGCAGTTCTTC	CASTYIPTTEQFF
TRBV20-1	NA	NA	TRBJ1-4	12	TGCAGTGCTAAATATGCTAATGAAAAACTGTTTTTT	CSAKYANEKLFF
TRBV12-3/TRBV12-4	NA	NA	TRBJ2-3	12	TGTGCCAGCAAGGCGACAGTTTATACGCAGTATTTT	CASKATVYTQYF
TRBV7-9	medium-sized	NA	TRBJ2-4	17	TGTGCCAGCAGCTTAGGGTATCAGCAACTAGCCAAAAACATTCAGTACTTC	CASSLGYQQLAKNIQYF
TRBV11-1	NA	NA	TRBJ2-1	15	TGTGCCAGCAGCTCGCTAGGGGAGGGGGAAGGTGAGCAGTTCTTC	CASSSLGEGEGEQFF
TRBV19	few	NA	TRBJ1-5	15	TGTGCCAGTACGGAGACATGGTATAGCAATCAGCCCCAGCATTTT	CASTETWYSNQPQHF
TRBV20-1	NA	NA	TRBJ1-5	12	TGCAGTGCTAGGGGGGGCAATCAGCCCCAGCATTTT	CSARGGNQPQHF
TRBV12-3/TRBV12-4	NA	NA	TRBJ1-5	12	TGTGCCAGCAGCCCAGGGGTTCAGCCCCAGCATTTT	CASSPGVQPQHF
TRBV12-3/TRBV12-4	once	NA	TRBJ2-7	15	TGTGCCAGCAGCACAAATGACAGAGGGTCCTACGAGCAGTACTTC	CASSTNDRGSYEQYF
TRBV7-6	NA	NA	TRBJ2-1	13	TGTGCCAGCAGCTCTCGACGGACTTATGAGCAGTTCTTC	CASSSRRTYEQFF